Listed below are T cell receptor beta chains from one sample, sequenced in a study of OX40 agonist ivuxolimab in advanced cancers. The method was immunoSEQ multiplex PCR; TCRdb's version includes in-frame clones alone and lacks a portion of them. The sample shows over 70,000 clones, roughly 91% of them seen only once. The sample here was CD4+ or CD8+ T cells sorted from blood, taken in a trial of the OX40 agonist ivuxolimab. Receptors originate from an adult with an advanced solid tumor such as melanoma, head and neck, liver or kidney cancer. CDR3s include the opening cysteine and the closing phenylalanine or tryptophan. The order of the fields is J gene, D gene, clone size, V gene, CDR3 protein, CDR3 DNA. D genes are given only for firm matches. Clone size is stated in some rows and not others, as once, few, many or a class when expanded.

j_gene: TRBJ2-2
d_gene: TRBD2
abundance: -
v_gene: TRBV7-7
CDR3aa: CASSPGTSVNTGELFF
CDR3nt: TGTGCCAGCAGCCCCGGGACTAGCGTGAACACCGGGGAGCTGTTTTTT

j_gene: TRBJ2-1
d_gene: -
abundance: -
v_gene: TRBV28
CDR3aa: CASSFLPGDEQFF
CDR3nt: TGTGCCAGCAGTTTCCTCCCGGGCGATGAGCAGTTCTTC

j_gene: TRBJ1-5
d_gene: -
abundance: once
v_gene: TRBV18
CDR3aa: CASSPLGLGSNQPQHF
CDR3nt: TGTGCCAGCTCACCACTCGGGTTAGGAAGCAATCAGCCCCAGCATTTT

j_gene: TRBJ2-5
d_gene: TRBD1
abundance: once
v_gene: TRBV9
CDR3aa: CASSVQGAEETQYF
CDR3nt: TGTGCCAGCAGCGTACAGGGGGCCGAAGAGACCCAGTACTTC

j_gene: TRBJ2-7
d_gene: -
abundance: -
v_gene: TRBV7-9
CDR3aa: CASSPSDYEQYF
CDR3nt: TGTGCCAGCAGCCCCTCTGACTACGAGCAGTACTTC

j_gene: TRBJ2-1
d_gene: -
abundance: -
v_gene: TRBV9
CDR3aa: CASSPTWDVGNEQFF
CDR3nt: TGTGCCAGCAGCCCCACGTGGGATGTGGGGAATGAGCAGTTCTTC

j_gene: TRBJ2-7
d_gene: TRBD1
abundance: -
v_gene: TRBV9
CDR3aa: CASSVSGTGGSYEQYF
CDR3nt: TGTGCCAGCAGCGTATCCGGGACAGGGGGCTCCTACGAGCAGTACTTC

j_gene: TRBJ1-3
d_gene: -
abundance: -
v_gene: TRBV28
CDR3aa: CASSLRLGARGNTIYF
CDR3nt: TGTGCCAGCAGTTTAAGGCTTGGGGCGCGAGGAAACACCATATATTTT

j_gene: TRBJ2-1
d_gene: -
abundance: -
v_gene: TRBV9
CDR3aa: CASSGPSDGDEQFF
CDR3nt: TGTGCCAGCAGCGGCCCATCGGACGGCGATGAGCAGTTCTTC

j_gene: TRBJ2-1
d_gene: TRBD2
abundance: -
v_gene: TRBV6-5
CDR3aa: CASSYGGSYNEQFF
CDR3nt: TGTGCCAGCAGTTATGGCGGGAGCTACAATGAGCAGTTCTTC

j_gene: TRBJ1-1
d_gene: -
abundance: -
v_gene: TRBV5-1
CDR3aa: CASSLEGTRDTEAFF
CDR3nt: TGCGCCAGCAGCTTGGAAGGGACGAGGGACACTGAAGCTTTCTTT

j_gene: TRBJ2-7
d_gene: -
abundance: -
v_gene: TRBV15
CDR3aa: CATSRGGIYEQYF
CDR3nt: TGTGCCACCAGCAGAGGGGGTATCTACGAGCAGTACTTC

j_gene: TRBJ1-2
d_gene: -
abundance: -
v_gene: TRBV11-2
CDR3aa: CASSLSGTNYGYTF
CDR3nt: TGTGCCAGCAGCTTATCCGGGACAAACTATGGCTACACCTTC

j_gene: TRBJ1-5
d_gene: -
abundance: -
v_gene: TRBV19
CDR3aa: CASSITGRARQPQHF
CDR3nt: TGTGCCAGTAGTATCACTGGCAGGGCAAGGCAGCCCCAGCATTTT

j_gene: TRBJ2-7
d_gene: TRBD2
abundance: -
v_gene: TRBV28
CDR3aa: CASSLRASGIYEQYF
CDR3nt: TGTGCCAGCAGTTTACGGGCTAGCGGAATTTACGAGCAGTACTTC

j_gene: TRBJ2-2
d_gene: -
abundance: -
v_gene: TRBV4-3
CDR3aa: CASSQDSTANTGELFF
CDR3nt: TGCGCCAGCAGCCAAGATAGTACAGCGAACACCGGGGAGCTGTTTTTT

j_gene: TRBJ1-1
d_gene: -
abundance: -
v_gene: TRBV19
CDR3aa: CASSMGGASTEAFF
CDR3nt: TGTGCCAGTAGTATGGGGGGGGCGAGCACTGAAGCTTTCTTT

j_gene: TRBJ2-7
d_gene: TRBD1
abundance: once
v_gene: TRBV9
CDR3aa: CASSAWDRGEYEQYF
CDR3nt: TGTGCCAGCAGCGCGTGGGACAGGGGGGAGTACGAGCAGTACTTC

j_gene: TRBJ1-2
d_gene: -
abundance: -
v_gene: TRBV6-1
CDR3aa: CASSEPSGSRHGYTF
CDR3nt: TGTGCCAGCAGTGAACCATCTGGGTCTAGGCATGGCTACACCTTC

j_gene: TRBJ1-1
d_gene: -
abundance: few
v_gene: TRBV7-9
CDR3aa: CASSLLHTEAFF
CDR3nt: TGTGCCAGCAGCCTACTACACACTGAAGCTTTCTTT

j_gene: TRBJ1-2
d_gene: -
abundance: -
v_gene: TRBV7-9
CDR3aa: CASSLVGRDYYGYTF
CDR3nt: TGTGCCAGCAGCTTAGTGGGCAGGGACTACTATGGCTACACCTTC

j_gene: TRBJ1-1
d_gene: -
abundance: few
v_gene: TRBV4-3
CDR3aa: CASSLGGARTEAFF
CDR3nt: TGCGCCAGCAGCCTTGGGGGGGCGCGCACTGAAGCTTTCTTT

j_gene: TRBJ2-2
d_gene: -
abundance: -
v_gene: TRBV27
CDR3aa: CASHPRGANTNKGRELFF
CDR3nt: TGTGCCAGCCACCCCCGGGGGGCCAATACGAATAAAGGCCGGGAGCTGTTTTTT

j_gene: TRBJ1-5
d_gene: TRBD1
abundance: -
v_gene: TRBV15
CDR3aa: CATSRDRDGQPQHF
CDR3nt: TGTGCCACCAGCAGGGACAGGGACGGACAGCCCCAGCATTTT

j_gene: TRBJ2-7
d_gene: TRBD1
abundance: once
v_gene: TRBV5-6
CDR3aa: CASSLADRGGYEQYF
CDR3nt: TGTGCCAGCAGCTTGGCGGACAGGGGTGGCTACGAGCAGTACTTC

j_gene: TRBJ2-5
d_gene: -
abundance: -
v_gene: TRBV7-2
CDR3aa: CASSLAGGFQETQYF
CDR3nt: TGTGCCAGCAGCTTAGCGGGAGGATTCCAAGAGACCCAGTACTTC

j_gene: TRBJ2-7
d_gene: TRBD1
abundance: -
v_gene: TRBV25-1
CDR3aa: CASSGRGQAYEQYF
CDR3nt: TGTGCCAGCAGTGGCAGGGGGCAGGCCTACGAGCAGTACTTC

j_gene: TRBJ2-1
d_gene: -
abundance: -
v_gene: TRBV25-1
CDR3aa: CAHPYGAGAYNEQFF
CDR3nt: TGTGCCCACCCCTACGGGGCGGGGGCTTACAATGAGCAGTTCTTC

j_gene: TRBJ2-2
d_gene: -
abundance: -
v_gene: TRBV14
CDR3aa: CASSPRLGGAVGELFF
CDR3nt: TGTGCCAGCAGCCCGCGACTAGGAGGGGCGGTCGGGGAGCTGTTTTTT

j_gene: TRBJ2-7
d_gene: TRBD1
abundance: -
v_gene: TRBV6-5
CDR3aa: CASSSDRGLSYEQYF
CDR3nt: TGTGCCAGCTCATCGGACAGGGGGCTGAGCTACGAGCAGTACTTC

j_gene: TRBJ2-5
d_gene: -
abundance: once
v_gene: TRBV7-7
CDR3aa: CASSRGETQYF
CDR3nt: TGTGCCAGCAGCCGGGGGGAGACCCAGTACTTC

j_gene: TRBJ2-7
d_gene: TRBD1
abundance: -
v_gene: TRBV6-6
CDR3aa: CASQKDRGSYEQYF
CDR3nt: TGTGCCAGCCAAAAGGACAGGGGATCCTACGAGCAGTACTTC

j_gene: TRBJ2-2
d_gene: TRBD2
abundance: -
v_gene: TRBV29-1
CDR3aa: CSVGASGDGELFF
CDR3nt: TGCAGCGTTGGGGCTAGCGGGGACGGGGAGCTGTTTTTT

j_gene: TRBJ2-2
d_gene: -
abundance: -
v_gene: TRBV28
CDR3aa: CASTPGWTNTGELFF
CDR3nt: TGTGCCAGCACCCCTGGGTGGACGAACACCGGGGAGCTGTTTTTT

j_gene: TRBJ2-7
d_gene: -
abundance: -
v_gene: TRBV6-5
CDR3aa: CASKSSPYEQYF
CDR3nt: TGTGCCAGCAAATCTAGCCCCTACGAGCAGTACTTC

j_gene: TRBJ2-7
d_gene: -
abundance: -
v_gene: TRBV27
CDR3aa: CASSPQADYEQYF
CDR3nt: TGTGCCAGCAGTCCCCAAGCGGACTACGAGCAGTACTTC

j_gene: TRBJ1-2
d_gene: -
abundance: -
v_gene: TRBV27
CDR3aa: CASSSGTPLYGYTF
CDR3nt: TGTGCCAGCAGTAGCGGGACTCCCCTATATGGCTACACCTTC

j_gene: TRBJ1-2
d_gene: TRBD1
abundance: -
v_gene: TRBV5-6
CDR3aa: CASSHTGTGYGYTF
CDR3nt: TGTGCCAGCAGCCACACCGGGACAGGTTATGGCTACACCTTC

j_gene: TRBJ2-1
d_gene: TRBD2
abundance: -
v_gene: TRBV7-3
CDR3aa: CASSLMGLAEKSEQFF
CDR3nt: TGTGCCAGCAGCTTAATGGGACTAGCGGAGAAGAGTGAGCAGTTCTTC

j_gene: TRBJ1-3
d_gene: TRBD1
abundance: -
v_gene: TRBV9
CDR3aa: CASSETGGAGNTIYF
CDR3nt: TGTGCCAGCAGCGAGACAGGGGGCGCTGGAAACACCATATATTTT

j_gene: TRBJ1-1
d_gene: -
abundance: -
v_gene: TRBV27
CDR3aa: CASSFSVYGEGNTEAFF
CDR3nt: TGTGCCAGCAGTTTCTCGGTTTATGGGGAAGGGAACACTGAAGCTTTCTTT

j_gene: TRBJ2-5
d_gene: -
abundance: -
v_gene: TRBV10-3
CDR3aa: CAISEAGGQETQYF
CDR3nt: TGTGCCATCAGTGAGGCAGGGGGGCAAGAGACCCAGTACTTC

j_gene: TRBJ1-1
d_gene: -
abundance: few
v_gene: TRBV19
CDR3aa: CASSQVLNTEAFF
CDR3nt: TGTGCCAGTAGTCAGGTCCTGAACACTGAAGCTTTCTTT

j_gene: TRBJ1-3
d_gene: TRBD1
abundance: -
v_gene: TRBV9
CDR3aa: CASSDGTGGNTIYF
CDR3nt: TGTGCCAGCAGTGACGGGACAGGTGGAAACACCATATATTTT

j_gene: TRBJ2-1
d_gene: TRBD2
abundance: -
v_gene: TRBV4-2
CDR3aa: CASSQETSWSGNEQFF
CDR3nt: TGTGCCAGCAGCCAAGAGACTAGCTGGAGTGGCAATGAGCAGTTCTTC

j_gene: TRBJ2-7
d_gene: -
abundance: -
v_gene: TRBV7-2
CDR3aa: CASKRGEYEQYF
CDR3nt: TGTGCCAGCAAAAGGGGCGAGTACGAGCAGTACTTC

j_gene: TRBJ2-1
d_gene: -
abundance: -
v_gene: TRBV4-1
CDR3aa: CASSQGVASRREQFF
CDR3nt: TGCGCCAGCAGCCAAGGGGTGGCTAGCCGGCGGGAGCAGTTCTTC

j_gene: TRBJ1-5
d_gene: -
abundance: -
v_gene: TRBV10-3
CDR3aa: CAISESMGRAGQPQHF
CDR3nt: TGTGCCATCAGTGAGTCGATGGGTAGAGCGGGTCAGCCCCAGCATTTT

j_gene: TRBJ2-7
d_gene: -
abundance: -
v_gene: TRBV6-5
CDR3aa: CASSKNADYEQYF
CDR3nt: TGTGCCAGCAGTAAGAATGCAGACTACGAGCAGTACTTC

j_gene: TRBJ2-3
d_gene: TRBD1
abundance: -
v_gene: TRBV6-5
CDR3aa: CASSYATGGTDTQYF
CDR3nt: TGTGCCAGCAGCTACGCGACAGGGGGCACAGATACGCAGTATTTT

j_gene: TRBJ2-1
d_gene: -
abundance: -
v_gene: TRBV4-2
CDR3aa: CASSQTEIGRTYNEQFF
CDR3nt: TGTGCCAGCAGCCAAACGGAAATCGGACGAACCTACAATGAGCAGTTCTTC

j_gene: TRBJ2-2
d_gene: TRBD2
abundance: -
v_gene: TRBV6-4
CDR3aa: CASSATSGGYTGELFF
CDR3nt: TGTGCCAGCAGTGCGACTAGCGGGGGTTACACCGGGGAGCTGTTTTTT